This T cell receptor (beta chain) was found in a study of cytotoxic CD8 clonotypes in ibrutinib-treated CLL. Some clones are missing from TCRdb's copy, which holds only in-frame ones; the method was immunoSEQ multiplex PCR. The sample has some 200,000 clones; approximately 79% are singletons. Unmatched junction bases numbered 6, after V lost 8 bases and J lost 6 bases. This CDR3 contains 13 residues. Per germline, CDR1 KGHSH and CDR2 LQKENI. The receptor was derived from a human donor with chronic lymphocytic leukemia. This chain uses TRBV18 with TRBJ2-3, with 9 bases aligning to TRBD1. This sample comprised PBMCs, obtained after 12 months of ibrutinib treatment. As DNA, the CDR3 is TGTGCCAGCCTCACAGGGGGCATGGATACGCAGTATTTT. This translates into CASLTGGMDTQYF.